The 9 T cell receptor beta chains in this list originate from one sample, sequenced in a study of blood T cell repertoires in COVID-19. Measured with immunoSEQ multiplex PCR; TCRdb has only the in-frame clones, and not every one. The table includes a few hundred thousand clones, 85% detected once. What was sequenced was peripheral blood. These receptors all stem from a woman younger than 30 with acute or convalescent COVID-19.

The genes are TRBV6-5 and TRBJ2-7; 7 nucleotides line up with TRBD1. This CDR3 has 13 amino acids. V lost 5 bases, J lost 3 bases, and 4 bases stayed unmatched. CDR1 is MNHEY, CDR2 SVGAGI, per germline. CDR3 protein: CASSHTGDYEQYF. The CDR3 DNA reads TGTGCCAGCAGTCATACAGGGGACTACGAGCAGTACTTC.

This clone showed up just once. The J gene is TRBJ1-2, the V gene TRBV20-1; perhaps TRBD1 as D (5 bases). Per germline, CDR1 DFQATT and CDR2 SNEGSKA (reference sequence). Trimming took off 6 bases at V and 8 bases at J, with 13 bases between the two ends. This CDR3 region has 11 residues. The CDR3 region is CSASGFWGYTF. The CDR3 region has the DNA TGCAGTGCCTCAGGGTTCTGGGGCTACACCTTC.

The chain has TRBV25-1 and TRBJ2-3; D is perhaps TRBD1 (5 bases). V was trimmed by 7 bases and J by 1 base, leaving 18 bases between them. Germline V gene sequence: CDR1 MGHDK, CDR2 SYGVNS. The CDR3 has 16 residues. CDR3 region: CASKREGHEGTDTQYF. CDR3 in DNA: TGTGCCAGCAAACGAGAAGGACACGAGGGCACAGATACGCAGTATTTT.

The CDR3 coding sequence is TGTGCCAGCAGCTTAGCGGGCGTCGCGGGTTATGGCTACACCTTC. Protein product: CASSLAGVAGYGYTF. The genes are TRBV7-2 and TRBJ1-2, with D unresolved. V gave up 0 bases and J gave up 5 bases, with 13 bases separating them. The CDR3 extends over 15 amino acids. Germline V gene data show CDR1 as SGHTA and CDR2 as FQGNSA.

This sequence joins TRBV3-1 (or the pseudogene TRBV3-2) and TRBJ2-1; 10 bases agree with TRBD2. Unmatched junction bases numbered 8, after V lost 2 bases and J lost 4 bases. The germline gives CDR1 LGHDT, CDR2 YNNKEL (reference sequence). This CDR3 is 17 amino acids long. For the CDR3, the DNA is TGTGCCAGCAGCCAATCCCCAGGACTAGCGGCGTACAATGAGCAGTTCTTC. Its protein product is CASSQSPGLAAYNEQFF.

This sequence joins TRBV12-5 and TRBJ1-1; D uncertain. V lost 2 bases to trimming and J lost 5 bases, with 9 bases between them. Germline V gives CDR1 LGHNT, CDR2 FRNRAP. This CDR3 has 13 residues. The CDR3 DNA is TGTGCTAGTGGTTTGAGCGCGGGGACTGAAGCTTTCTTT. Translating it yields CASGLSAGTEAFF.

This chain links TRBV20-1 with TRBJ2-5; D call uncertain. With 8 bases removed from V and 5 bases from J, the gap between germline ends came to 12 bases. This CDR3 has 11 amino acids. CDR1 DFQATT and CDR2 SNEGSKA come from the germline V gene (reference sequence). CDR3 protein: CSSRNGETQYF. CDR3 in DNA: TGCAGTTCAAGAAATGGCGAGACCCAGTACTTC.

The genes are TRBV28 and TRBJ1-6; D is ambiguous. Trimming removed 6 bases from V and 9 bases from J, with 12 bases in between. CDR3 size: 13 residues. Germline values: CDR1 MDHEN, CDR2 SYDVKM. The CDR3 sequence: CASSLNWFSPLHF. The DNA for the CDR3 is TGTGCCAGCAGCCTCAACTGGTTTTCACCCCTCCACTTT. Looking up the rest from reference TRBV28 and TRBJ1-6 gives the full variable domain: DVKVTQSSRYLVKRTGEKVFLECVQDMDHENMFWYRQDPGLGLRLIYFSYDVKMKEKGDIPEGYSVSREKKERFSLILESASTNQTSMYLCASSLNWFSPLHFGNGTRLTVT.

This sequence joins TRBV5-6 and TRBJ1-1; 7 bases agree with TRBD1. The length of the CDR3 is 15 residues. The germline gives CDR1 SGHDT, CDR2 YYEEEE. With 4 bases clipped from V and 1 base from J, the junction kept 7 bases outside the gene matches. The CDR3 sequence: CASSLGGDRNTEAFF. CDR3 nucleotide sequence: TGTGCCAGCAGCCTGGGGGGGGACAGGAACACTGAAGCTTTCTTT. The full variable domain, rest sourced from reference TRBV5-6 and TRBJ1-1, is DAGVTQSPTHLIKTRGQQVTLRCSPKSGHDTVSWYQQALGQGPQFIFQYYEEEERQRGNFPDRFSGHQFPNYSSELNVNALLLGDSALYLCASSLGGDRNTEAFFGQGTRLTVV.